This entry describes one T cell receptor beta chain. No cognate antigen has been identified for it. No quality values exist for individual bases; no much larger clone is one base distant. This sample stems from a study of patients and donors after allogeneic stem cell transplantation (dated by TCRdb to 2020 to 2022). The library came from RT-PCR. The instrument given in TCRdb is NextSeq 550. The raw public reads went through TCRdb reprocessing: fastp at Q25, MiXCR clone calling, in-frame beta chains kept. Merged by CDR3 protein, the rows form single entries marked with the most common genes and DNA. Here the sample has 800,000 to 1,000,000 distinct CDR3 sequences; around 17% occur a single time. The top ten hold 5% to 6.5% of the sample. CDR1 and CDR2 are read off the germline V gene (reference sequence) as SGHAT and FQDESV. The CDR3 runs 19 amino acids, cysteine and phenylalanine included. Solely the CDR3 DNA is kept, with 57 bases framed from the first base. The junction shows trimming of 6 bases on V and 9 bases on J, and the gene matches do not reach 20 bases of it.

Sample: blood, either unsorted or a sorted T cell fraction (not recorded which). This receptor chain uses TRBV11-1 and TRBJ2-1; 13 nucleotides in the junction match TRBD2. The TCR originated in a human donor who was either an allogeneic HSCT recipient or a stem cell or donor lymphocyte infusion donor (not recorded which). It is not recorded whose cells these are; they may come from a transplant donor. The DNA sequence is TGTGCCAGCAGTGACAGGGGCTTACGGACTAGCGGGAGATCTAGTGAGCAGTTCTTC. Its protein product is CASSDRGLRTSGRSSEQFF. The entire variable domain, with the stretches around the CDR3 drawn from the reference TRBV11-1 and TRBJ2-1 proteins, is EAEVAQSPRYKITEKSQAVAFWCDPISGHATLYWYRQILGQGPELLVQFQDESVVDDSQLPKDRFSAERLKGVDSTLKIQPAELGDSAMYLCASSDRGLRTSGRSSEQFFGPGTRLTVL.